This T cell receptor (beta chain) was identified during a study of blood T cells in healthy people across ages (dated by TCRdb to the mid-2010s). At the level of the whole study: Template switching captured roughly one uniquely barcoded TCR beta cDNA molecule per two T cells in model experiments. To track age-related changes in TCR beta repertoire diversity, the study relied on deep sequencing normalized with unique cDNA molecular identifiers. Donors were grouped into four age groups: young (average about 15 years), middle-aged (39), aged (around 62) and long-lived (around 80). The study analyzed two additional independent replicas of 1 million unique cDNA reads from the same blood draw for two donors, one aged 18 to 30 and one aged 80 or older. Donors of different ages were randomly distributed across sequencing lanes to avoid experimental bias. What the authors observed across the whole study: Conclusive comparison of naive and antigen-experienced compartments was prevented by the profiling of bulk unsorted PBMCs. Estimates of total diversity based on one million sequenced T cells were regarded as lower bounds and as underestimates. As age increased, observed TCR beta diversity per million T cells dropped in a roughly linear way, and a significant reduction was already evident by age 40. The CMV infection status of donors was not known, potentially confounding age-related changes in expanded clonotypes. Compared with the aged group, the long-lived group had more naive CD4+ T cells, fewer expanded clones and increased TCR diversity, suggesting age selection. A strong correlation was found between observed TCR beta diversity and the percentage of naive T cells measured by flow cytometry.

With regard to this clonotype: Its antigen is not yet known. No base qualities exist here, and no much larger clone lies one base off it.

V has 3 bases trimmed and J has 6 bases trimmed; junction bases matching no gene number 10. Its CDR3 holds 15 amino acids, cysteine through phenylalanine. The DNA shown is the 45-base CDR3, in frame from base 1. CDR1 DFQATT and CDR2 SNEGSKA are derived from the germline V gene (reference sequence). Donors were a few dozen systemically healthy Caucasian individuals from Russia aged 6 to 90 years. Roughly 9 milliliters of peripheral blood were drawn from each donor into EDTA-treated Vacutainer tubes. PBMCs were isolated by Ficoll-Paque density-gradient centrifugation, with at least 6.5 million obtained per sample. Trizol reagent was used to extract total RNA from the PBMCs, yielding at least 6 micrograms per sample. The percentages of naive CD45RAhigh/CD27high T cells were determined by flow cytometry on a PBMC aliquot from every donor. Libraries were prepared through 5' RACE. Sequencing was carried out with an Illumina HiSeq 2500. A second roughly 6 to 12 cycle PCR used a sample-barcoded 5' primer and a J-beta primer mix. A template-switch 5' adaptor carrying 12 random nucleotides introduced a unique molecular identifier onto each TCR beta cDNA molecule. At least 3 million CDR3-containing paired-end reads were obtained from each sample. First-strand cDNA synthesis was performed from all RNA using the Mint cDNA synthesis kit, with priming by a TRBC-specific oligonucleotide. Following uracil-DNA glycosylase treatment, a first 18-cycle PCR with universal primers M1SS and BC2_uni_R was performed on all cDNA. The published analysis was carried out like this. Each sample was normalized by randomly selecting 1 million high-quality reads, each carrying a distinct molecular identifier. Instead of being binned into consensus sequences, reads with shared molecular identifiers were discarded. CDR3 identification, clonotype clustering and error correction used MiTCR with a Q25 quality threshold and the strictest error-elimination algorithm. A nonparametric unseen species model with Euler transformation was used to estimate lower-bound total TCR beta diversity. TCRdb reanalyzed the raw reads on its own, using fastp at Q25 for trimming and MiXCR for clone calling, and kept in-frame beta chains. CDR3 protein sequences are deduplicated, and each keeps its most common genes and DNA. TCRdb, rather than the study authors, made the V and J calls. Recorded for this sample are about 830,000 distinct CDR3 sequences; approximately 67% of them occurred a single time. The top ten clonotypes cover 28% of the sample.

The chain couples TRBV20-1 to TRBJ1-2; 10 of the junction bases match TRBD1. The TCR originated in a man between 25 and 39 years old in good health. Sequenced input: blood. The CDR3 reads CSASDTDRGVHGYTF. The DNA sequence reads TGCAGTGCTAGCGATACGGACAGGGGGGTACATGGCTACACCTTC.